A single T cell receptor beta chain is shown here with its context. Per the authors' pipeline: Counts of nucleated cells, estimated from reference gene primer amplification, were obtained. Here immunoSEQ multiplex PCR was the method, and the copy in TCRdb shows in-frame clones only, minus some. V and J calls and clone size come straight from that table; D and trimming were deduced from the DNA. The sample lists fewer than 80,000 clones, 90% seen once, with 15% to 20% in the top ten. The data are from a study of blood T cell repertoires in COVID-19. Study-level background: Nucleic acid was either cDNA or gDNA, and it came from T cells, B-cell-depleted T cells, or PBMCs.

The sample taken for sequencing was peripheral blood. The source of this sequence is a woman older than 75 with active or convalescent COVID-19.

This CDR3 is CASSSPTGTGSSPLHF. CDR3 sequence (DNA): TGTGCCAGCAGTTCCCCGACCGGGACAGGGAGTTCACCCCTCCACTTT. This chain joins TRBV6-2 or TRBV6-3 and TRBJ1-6; 9 nucleotides align to TRBD1. V trimming: 4 bases; J trimming: 9 bases; junction bases outside the gene matches: 10. Germline CDR1 and CDR2: MNHEY and SVGEGT. The CDR3 contains 16 residues.